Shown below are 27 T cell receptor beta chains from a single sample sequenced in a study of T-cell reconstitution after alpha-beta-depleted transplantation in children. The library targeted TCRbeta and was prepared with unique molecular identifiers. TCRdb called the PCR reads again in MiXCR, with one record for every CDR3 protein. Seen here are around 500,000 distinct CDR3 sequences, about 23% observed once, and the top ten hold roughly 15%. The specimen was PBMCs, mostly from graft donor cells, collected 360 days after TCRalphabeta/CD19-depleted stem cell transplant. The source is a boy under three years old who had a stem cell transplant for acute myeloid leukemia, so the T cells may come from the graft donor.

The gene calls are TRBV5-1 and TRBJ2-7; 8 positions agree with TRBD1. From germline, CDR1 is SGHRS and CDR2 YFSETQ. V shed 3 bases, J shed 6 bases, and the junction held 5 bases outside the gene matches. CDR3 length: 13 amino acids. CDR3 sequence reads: CASSSTGQGEQYV. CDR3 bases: TGCGCCAGCAGCTCGACTGGACAGGGCGAGCAGTACGTC.

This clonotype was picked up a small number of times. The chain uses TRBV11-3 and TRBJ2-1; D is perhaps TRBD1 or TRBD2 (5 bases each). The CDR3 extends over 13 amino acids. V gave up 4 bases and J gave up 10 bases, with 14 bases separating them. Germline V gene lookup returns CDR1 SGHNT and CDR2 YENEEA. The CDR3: CASSSPGTPEQFF. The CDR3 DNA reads TGTGCCAGCAGCTCTCCCGGGACCCCCGAGCAGTTCTTC.

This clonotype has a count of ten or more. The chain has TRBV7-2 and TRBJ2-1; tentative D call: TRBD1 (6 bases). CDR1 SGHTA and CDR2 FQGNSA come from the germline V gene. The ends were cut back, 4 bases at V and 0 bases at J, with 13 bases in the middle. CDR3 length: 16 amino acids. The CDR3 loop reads CASSSADRPSYNEQFF. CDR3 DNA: TGTGCCAGCAGCTCGGCGGACAGACCCTCCTACAATGAGCAGTTCTTC.

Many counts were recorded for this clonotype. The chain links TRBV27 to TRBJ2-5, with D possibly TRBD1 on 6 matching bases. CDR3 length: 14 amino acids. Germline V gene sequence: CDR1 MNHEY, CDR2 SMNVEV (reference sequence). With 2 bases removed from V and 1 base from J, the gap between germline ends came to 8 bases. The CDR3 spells CASSLQGLQETQYF. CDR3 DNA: TGTGCCAGCAGTTTACAGGGGCTCCAAGAGACCCAGTACTTC.

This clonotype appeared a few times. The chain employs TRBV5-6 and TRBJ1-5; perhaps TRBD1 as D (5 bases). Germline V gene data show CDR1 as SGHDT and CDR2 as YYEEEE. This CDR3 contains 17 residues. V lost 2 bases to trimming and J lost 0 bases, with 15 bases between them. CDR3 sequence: CASSLSGSGPSNQPQHF. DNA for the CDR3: TGTGCCAGCAGCTTATCAGGGTCCGGCCCTAGCAATCAGCCCCAGCATTTT.

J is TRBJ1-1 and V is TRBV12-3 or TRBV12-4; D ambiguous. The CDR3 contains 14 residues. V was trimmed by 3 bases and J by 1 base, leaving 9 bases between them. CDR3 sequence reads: CASSFRQANTEAFF. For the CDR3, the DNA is TGTGCCAGCAGTTTTCGGCAGGCGAACACTGAAGCTTTCTTT.

CDR3 in amino acids: CASSLGLAGGPALHYF. The CDR3 DNA sequence: TGTGCCAGCAGTTTAGGACTAGCGGGGGGACCGGCCCTTCATTATTTT. This sequence joins TRBV28 and TRBJ2-3; 14 bases are a match to TRBD2. The CDR3 spans 16 residues. CDR1 and CDR2 from the germline V gene are MDHEN and SYDVKM. Losses at the gene ends were 2 bases for V and 15 bases for J; bases not matched to a gene: 13. Combining the CDR3 with reference TRBV28 and TRBJ2-3 gives the whole variable domain DVKVTQSSRYLVKRTGEKVFLECVQDMDHENMFWYRQDPGLGLRLIYFSYDVKMKEKGDIPEGYSVSREKKERFSLILESASTNQTSMYLCASSLGLAGGPALHYFGPGTRLTVL.

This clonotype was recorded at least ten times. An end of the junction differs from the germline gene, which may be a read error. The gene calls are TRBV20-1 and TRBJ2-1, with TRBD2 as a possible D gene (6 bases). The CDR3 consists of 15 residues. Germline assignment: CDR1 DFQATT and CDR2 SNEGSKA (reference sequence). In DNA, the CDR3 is TGCAGTGTTAGACTAGTAGTACCGGCTCACGGGGAGCAGTTCTTC. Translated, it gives CSVRLVVPAHGEQFF.

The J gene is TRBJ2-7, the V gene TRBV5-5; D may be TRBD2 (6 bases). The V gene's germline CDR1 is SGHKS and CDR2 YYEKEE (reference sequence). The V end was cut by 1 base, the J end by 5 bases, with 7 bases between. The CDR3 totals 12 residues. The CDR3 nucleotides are TGTGCCAGCAGCTTGACGGGGGACGAGCAGTACGTC. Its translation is CASSLTGDEQYV.

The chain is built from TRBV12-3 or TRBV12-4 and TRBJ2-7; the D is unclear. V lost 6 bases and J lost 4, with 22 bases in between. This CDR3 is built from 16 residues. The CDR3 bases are TGTGCCAGCAGCCTTATCAGGACCAATCTGGCGTACGAGCAGTACTTC. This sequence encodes CASSLIRTNLAYEQYF.

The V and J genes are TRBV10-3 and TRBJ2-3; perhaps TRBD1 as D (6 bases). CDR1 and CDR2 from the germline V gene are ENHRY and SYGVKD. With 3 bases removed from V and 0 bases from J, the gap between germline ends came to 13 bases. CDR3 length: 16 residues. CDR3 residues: CAISEKGTRSTDTQYF. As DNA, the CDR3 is TGTGCCATCAGTGAAAAAGGGACAAGGAGCACAGATACGCAGTATTTT.

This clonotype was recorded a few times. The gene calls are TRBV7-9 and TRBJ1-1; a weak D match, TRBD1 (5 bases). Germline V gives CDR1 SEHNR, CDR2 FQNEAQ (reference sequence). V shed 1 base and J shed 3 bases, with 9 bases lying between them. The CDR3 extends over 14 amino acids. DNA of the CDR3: TGTGCCAGCAGCTTAGTTCAGGGCGACACTGAAGCTTTCTTT. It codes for CASSLVQGDTEAFF.

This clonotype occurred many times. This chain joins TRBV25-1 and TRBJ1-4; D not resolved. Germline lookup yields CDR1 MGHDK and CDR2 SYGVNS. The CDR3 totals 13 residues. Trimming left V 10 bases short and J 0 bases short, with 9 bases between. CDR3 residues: CAIQLATNEKLFF. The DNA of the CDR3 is TGTGCCATCCAACTTGCAACTAATGAAAAACTGTTTTTT.

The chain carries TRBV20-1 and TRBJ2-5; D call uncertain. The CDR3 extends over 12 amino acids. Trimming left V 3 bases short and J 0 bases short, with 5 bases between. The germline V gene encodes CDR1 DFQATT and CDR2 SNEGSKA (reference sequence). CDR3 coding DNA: TGCAGTGCTAGGAGCGACCAAGAGACCCAGTACTTC. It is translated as CSARSDQETQYF.

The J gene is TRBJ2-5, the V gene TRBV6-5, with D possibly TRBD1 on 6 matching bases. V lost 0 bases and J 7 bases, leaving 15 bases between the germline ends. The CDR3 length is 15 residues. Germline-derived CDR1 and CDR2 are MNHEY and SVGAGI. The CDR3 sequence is CASSYSTPAGATQYF. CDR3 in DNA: TGTGCCAGCAGTTACTCGACTCCGGCAGGGGCGACCCAGTACTTC.

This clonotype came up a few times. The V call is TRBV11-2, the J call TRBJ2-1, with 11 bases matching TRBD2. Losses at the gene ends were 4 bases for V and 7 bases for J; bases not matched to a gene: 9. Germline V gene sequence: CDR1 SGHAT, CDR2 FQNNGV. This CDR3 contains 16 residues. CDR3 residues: CASSSALAGGRNEQFF. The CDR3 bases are TGTGCCAGCAGCTCCGCCCTAGCGGGGGGCCGAAATGAGCAGTTCTTC.

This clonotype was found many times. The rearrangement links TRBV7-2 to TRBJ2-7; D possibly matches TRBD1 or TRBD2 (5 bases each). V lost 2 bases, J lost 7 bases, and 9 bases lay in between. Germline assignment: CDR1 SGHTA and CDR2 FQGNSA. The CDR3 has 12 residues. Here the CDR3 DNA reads TGTGCCAGCAGCTTAATCGGGACGGAGCAGTACTTC. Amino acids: CASSLIGTEQYF.

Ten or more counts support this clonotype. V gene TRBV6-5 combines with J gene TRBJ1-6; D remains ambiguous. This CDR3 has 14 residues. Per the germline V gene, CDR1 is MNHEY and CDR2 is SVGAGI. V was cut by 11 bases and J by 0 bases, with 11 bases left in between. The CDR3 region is CAAAHGSYNSPLHF. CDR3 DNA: TGTGCCGCGGCGCATGGCTCCTATAATTCACCCCTCCACTTT.

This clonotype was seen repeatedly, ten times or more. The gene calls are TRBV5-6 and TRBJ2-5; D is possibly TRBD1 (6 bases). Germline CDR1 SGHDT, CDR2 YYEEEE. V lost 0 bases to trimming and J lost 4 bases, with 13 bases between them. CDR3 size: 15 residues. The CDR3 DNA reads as TGTGCCAGCAGCTTGGCCCCTACCAGGGGAGAGACCCAGTACTTC. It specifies CASSLAPTRGETQYF.

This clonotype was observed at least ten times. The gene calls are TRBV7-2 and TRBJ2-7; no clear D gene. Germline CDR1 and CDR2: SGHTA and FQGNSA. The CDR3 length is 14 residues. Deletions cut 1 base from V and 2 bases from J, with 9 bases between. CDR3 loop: CASSLGGKTYEQYF. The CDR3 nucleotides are TGTGCCAGCAGCTTAGGCGGAAAAACCTACGAGCAGTACTTC. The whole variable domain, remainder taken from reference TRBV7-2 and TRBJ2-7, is GAGVSQSPSNKVTEKGKDVELRCDPISGHTALYWYRQSLGQGLEFLIYFQGNSAPDKSGLPSDRFSAERTGGSVSTLTIQRTQQEDSAVYLCASSLGGKTYEQYFGPGTRLTVT.

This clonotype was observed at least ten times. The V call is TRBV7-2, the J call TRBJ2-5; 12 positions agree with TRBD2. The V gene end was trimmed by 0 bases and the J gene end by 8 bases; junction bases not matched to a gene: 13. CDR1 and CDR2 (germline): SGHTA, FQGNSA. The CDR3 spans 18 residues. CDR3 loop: CASSLAASGGAVLVTQYF. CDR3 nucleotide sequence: TGTGCCAGCAGCTTAGCGGCTAGCGGGGGGGCCGTCCTTGTAACCCAGTACTTC.

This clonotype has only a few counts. The CDR3 loop reads CSALGQATSYEQYV. As DNA, the CDR3 is TGCAGTGCCCTGGGACAGGCGACATCCTACGAGCAGTACGTC. The chain links TRBV20-1 to TRBJ2-7, with 8 bases fitting TRBD1. Germline V gene sequence: CDR1 DFQATT, CDR2 SNEGSKA (reference sequence). V lost 6 bases to trimming and J lost 1 base; unmatched junction nucleotides: 8. The CDR3 contains 14 residues.

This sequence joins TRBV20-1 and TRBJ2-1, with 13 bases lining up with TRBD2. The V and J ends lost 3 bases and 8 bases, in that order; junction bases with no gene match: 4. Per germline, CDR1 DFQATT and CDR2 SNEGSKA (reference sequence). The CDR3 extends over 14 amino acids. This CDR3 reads CSARGLAGSDEQFF. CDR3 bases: TGCAGTGCTAGGGGACTAGCGGGGTCGGATGAGCAGTTCTTC.

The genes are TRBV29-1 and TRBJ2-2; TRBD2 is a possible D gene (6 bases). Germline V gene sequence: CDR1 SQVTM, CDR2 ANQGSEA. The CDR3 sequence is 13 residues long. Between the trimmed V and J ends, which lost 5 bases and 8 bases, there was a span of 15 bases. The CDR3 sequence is CSVRTGGGGELFF. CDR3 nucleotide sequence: TGCAGCGTTCGCACCGGGGGTGGGGGGGAGCTGTTTTTT.

The CDR3 loop reads CASSGRQGAFTGELFF. The CDR3 bases are TGCGCCAGCAGCGGTAGACAGGGGGCCTTTACCGGGGAGCTGTTTTTT. This rearrangement joins TRBV5-1 to TRBJ2-2, with 10 bases lining up with TRBD1. The J segment lost 5 bases and the V segment lost 4 bases, leaving 8 bases of the junction unmatched. Germline V gives CDR1 SGHRS, CDR2 YFSETQ. The CDR3 covers 16 residues.

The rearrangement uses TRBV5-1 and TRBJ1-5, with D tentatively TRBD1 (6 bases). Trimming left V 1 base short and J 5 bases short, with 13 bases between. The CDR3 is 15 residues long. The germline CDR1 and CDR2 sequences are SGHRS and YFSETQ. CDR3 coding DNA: TGCGCCAGCAGCTTGAGCGGGGGCAGTCATCAGCCCCAGCATTTT. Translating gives CASSLSGGSHQPQHF.

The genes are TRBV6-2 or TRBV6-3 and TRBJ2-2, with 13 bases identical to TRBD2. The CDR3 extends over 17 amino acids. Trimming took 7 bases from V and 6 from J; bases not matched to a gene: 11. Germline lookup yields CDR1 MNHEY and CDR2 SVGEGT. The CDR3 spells CASTTHPGLAGPGELFF. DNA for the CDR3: TGTGCCAGCACCACACATCCGGGACTAGCGGGGCCCGGGGAGCTGTTTTTT.